The T cell receptor beta chain under discussion was sequenced for a study of T cell responses to AZD1222 COVID-19 vaccine. Findings and caveats of the study: At baseline, seropositivity was found in only six or seven AZD1222 recipients.

The repertoire was sequenced with immunoSEQ multiplex PCR; TCRdb's copy has only in-frame clones and lacks some. Of approximately 90,000 clones in the sample, approximately 91% were seen once. Turning to this clone: What it recognizes is unknown.

Germline V gene lookup returns CDR1 LNHDA and CDR2 SQIVND (reference sequence). Trimming shortened V by 6 bases and J by 7 bases, and 10 bases separated the two germline ends. The CDR3 consists of 12 residues. The chain carries TRBV19 and TRBJ1-5; D remains unclear. The source is an adult in good health. The input for sequencing was peripheral blood, taken on day 0 of AZD1222 vaccination. CDR3 sequence: CASSSSIQPQHF. CDR3 DNA: TGTGCCAGTAGCAGTAGTATCCAGCCCCAGCATTTT.